Included here is one T cell receptor beta chain sequence, with context. This CDR3 is 13 amino acids long. The germline V gene encodes CDR1 LNHDA and CDR2 SQIVND (reference sequence). The V end was cut by 3 bases, the J end by 6 bases, with 9 bases between. This sample stems from a study of naive and memory T cell subsets. Two oligonucleotides, mixed equimolar, formed the beta constant-region primer covering TRBC1 and TRBC2. Ligated cDNA was amplified by four rounds of PCR with nested alpha and beta constant-region primers and SP2. TCRdb processed the UMI-ligation and nested PCR reads anew with MiXCR; each CDR3 protein has one entry. The data contain 130,000 to 150,000 distinct CDR3 sequences, 15% to 20% of them seen just once; the ten biggest clones take up roughly 0.14%.

The specimen sequenced was naive CD4+ T cells from blood. The sequence derives from a human donor in good health. The V call is TRBV19, the J call TRBJ2-1; no firm D call. The CDR3 loop reads CASSILLSNEQFF. The CDR3 DNA follows: TGTGCCAGTAGTATCCTTCTTTCCAATGAGCAGTTCTTC.